This TCR beta chain was sequenced in a study of T cells in Graves' hyperthyroidism and ophthalmopathy. Points from the study as a whole: In the analysis, a 13 V-J model separated ophthalmopathy from stable hyperthyroidism. Peripheral blood also featured most of the thyroid clonotypes expanded above 0.001.

Uncontrolled infection, other autoimmune disease, pregnancy or lactation barred patients from enrollment. Each 10 ml fresh peripheral blood draw supplied the PBMCs. Remarks on this clonotype: Its antigen is undetermined.

The CDR3 sequence is 16 residues long. The ends lost 6 bases at V and 0 bases at J; junction bases unmatched: 7. Per the germline V gene, CDR1 is MGHRA and CDR2 is YSYEKL. Template material for amplifying TCR beta CDR3 regions consisted of RNA transcripts. Using the HTBI primer set, a first-round RT-PCR was run on the TCR CDR3. From the multiplex PCR reads, TCRdb called clonotypes with MiXCR, one entry per CDR3 protein. In the table there are a few hundred thousand distinct CDR3 sequences, roughly 13% of which are singletons. This chain links TRBV4-1 with TRBJ2-1, with 8 positions matching TRBD2. The sequenced material came from blood. This receptor was obtained from a woman in her late teens or twenties with Graves' hyperthyroidism. CDR3 DNA sequence: TGCGCCAGCAGAGAAATAGGGACTAGCTCCTACAATGAGCAGTTCTTC. Its protein product is CASREIGTSSYNEQFF.